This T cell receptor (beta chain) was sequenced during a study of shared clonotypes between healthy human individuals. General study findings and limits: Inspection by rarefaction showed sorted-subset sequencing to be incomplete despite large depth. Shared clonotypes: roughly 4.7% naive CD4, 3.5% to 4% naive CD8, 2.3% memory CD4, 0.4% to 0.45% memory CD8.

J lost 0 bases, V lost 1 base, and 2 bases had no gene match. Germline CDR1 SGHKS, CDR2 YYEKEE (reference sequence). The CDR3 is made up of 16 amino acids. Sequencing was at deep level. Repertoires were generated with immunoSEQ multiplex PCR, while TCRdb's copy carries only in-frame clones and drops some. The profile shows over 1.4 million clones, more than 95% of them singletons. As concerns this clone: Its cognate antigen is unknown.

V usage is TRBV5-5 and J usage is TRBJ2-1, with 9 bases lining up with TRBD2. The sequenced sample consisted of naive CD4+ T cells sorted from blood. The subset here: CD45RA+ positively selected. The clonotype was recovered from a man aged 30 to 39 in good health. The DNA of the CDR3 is TGTGCCAGCAGCTTGCCTAGCGGGGTCTCCTACAATGAGCAGTTCTTC. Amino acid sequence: CASSLPSGVSYNEQFF.